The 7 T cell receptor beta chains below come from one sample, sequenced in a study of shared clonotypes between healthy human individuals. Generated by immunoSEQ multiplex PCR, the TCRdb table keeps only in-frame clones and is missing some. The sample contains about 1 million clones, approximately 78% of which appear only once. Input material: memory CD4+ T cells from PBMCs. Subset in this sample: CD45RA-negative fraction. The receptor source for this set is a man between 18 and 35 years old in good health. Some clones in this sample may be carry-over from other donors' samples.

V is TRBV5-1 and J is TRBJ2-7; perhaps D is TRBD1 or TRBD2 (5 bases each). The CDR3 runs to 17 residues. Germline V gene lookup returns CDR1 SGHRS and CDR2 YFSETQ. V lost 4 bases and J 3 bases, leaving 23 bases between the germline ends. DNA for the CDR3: TGCGCCAGCAGCAAGACCTTACTAGGGGTAGACCTCTACGAGCAGTACTTC. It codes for CASSKTLLGVDLYEQYF. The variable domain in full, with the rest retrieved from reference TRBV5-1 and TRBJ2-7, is KAGVTQTPRYLIKTRGQQVTLSCSPISGHRSVSWYQQTPGQGLQFLFEYFSETQRNKGNFPGRFSGRQFSNSRSEMNVSTLELGDSALYLCASSKTLLGVDLYEQYFGPGTRLTVT.

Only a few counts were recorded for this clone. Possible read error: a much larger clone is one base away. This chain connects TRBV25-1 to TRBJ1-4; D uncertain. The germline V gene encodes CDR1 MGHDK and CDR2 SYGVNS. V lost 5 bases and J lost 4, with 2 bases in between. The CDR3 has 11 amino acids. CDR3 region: CASSFNEKLFF. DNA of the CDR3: TGTGCCAGCAGTTTTAATGAAAAACTGTTTTTT. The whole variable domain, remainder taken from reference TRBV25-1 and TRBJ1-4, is EADIYQTPRYLVIGTGKKITLECSQTMGHDKMYWYQQDPGMELHLIHYSYGVNSTEKGDLSSESTVSRIRTEHFPLTLESARPSHTSQYLCASSFNEKLFFGSGTQLSVL.

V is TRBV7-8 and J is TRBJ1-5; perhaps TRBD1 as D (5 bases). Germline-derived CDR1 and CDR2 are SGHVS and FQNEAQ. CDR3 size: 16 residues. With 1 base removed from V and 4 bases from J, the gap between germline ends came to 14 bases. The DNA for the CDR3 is TGTGCCAGCAGCTTAGTGGCGGGGGGACTGAATCAGCCCCAGCATTTT. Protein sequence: CASSLVAGGLNQPQHF.

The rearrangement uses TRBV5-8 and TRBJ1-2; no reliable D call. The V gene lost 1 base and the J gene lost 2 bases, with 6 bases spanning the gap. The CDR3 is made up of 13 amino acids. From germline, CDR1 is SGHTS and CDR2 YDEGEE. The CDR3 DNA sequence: TGTGCCAGCAGCTTGCCCGGAAACTATGGCTACACCTTC. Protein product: CASSLPGNYGYTF.

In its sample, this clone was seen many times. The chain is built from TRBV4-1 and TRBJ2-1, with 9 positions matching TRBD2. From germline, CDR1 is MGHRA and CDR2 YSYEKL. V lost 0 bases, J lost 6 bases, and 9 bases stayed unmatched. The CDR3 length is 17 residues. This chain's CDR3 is CASSQDGGGLAVNEQFF. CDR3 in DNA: TGCGCCAGCAGCCAAGATGGGGGGGGACTAGCCGTCAATGAGCAGTTCTTC.

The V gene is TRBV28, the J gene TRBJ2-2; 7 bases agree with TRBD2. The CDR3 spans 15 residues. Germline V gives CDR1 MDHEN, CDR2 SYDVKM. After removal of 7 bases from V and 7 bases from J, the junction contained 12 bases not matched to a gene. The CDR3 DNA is TGTGCCAGCAAGGTCGGGGGGAACCTTGGCGGGGAGCTGTTTTTT. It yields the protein CASKVGGNLGGELFF.

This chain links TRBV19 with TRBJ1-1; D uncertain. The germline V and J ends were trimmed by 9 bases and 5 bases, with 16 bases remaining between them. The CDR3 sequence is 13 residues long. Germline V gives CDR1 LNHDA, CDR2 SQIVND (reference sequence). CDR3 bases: TGTGCCAGCGGAAGGAGTGGAAAAACTGAAGCTTTCTTT. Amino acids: CASGRSGKTEAFF.